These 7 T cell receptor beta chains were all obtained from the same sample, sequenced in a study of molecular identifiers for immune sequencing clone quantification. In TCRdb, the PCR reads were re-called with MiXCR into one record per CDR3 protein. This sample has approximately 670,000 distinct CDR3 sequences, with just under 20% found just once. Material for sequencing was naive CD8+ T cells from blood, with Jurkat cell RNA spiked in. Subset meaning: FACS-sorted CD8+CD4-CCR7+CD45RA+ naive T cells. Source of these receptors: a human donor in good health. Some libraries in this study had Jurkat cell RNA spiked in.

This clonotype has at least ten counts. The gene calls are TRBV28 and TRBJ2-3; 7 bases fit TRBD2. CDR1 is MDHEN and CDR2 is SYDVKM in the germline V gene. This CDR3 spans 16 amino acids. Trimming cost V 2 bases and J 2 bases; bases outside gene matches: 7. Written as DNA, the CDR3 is TGTGCCAGCAGTTTAATGAGGGCGGGAGCCACAGATACGCAGTATTTT. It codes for CASSLMRAGATDTQYF. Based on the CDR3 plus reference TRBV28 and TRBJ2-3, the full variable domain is DVKVTQSSRYLVKRTGEKVFLECVQDMDHENMFWYRQDPGLGLRLIYFSYDVKMKEKGDIPEGYSVSREKKERFSLILESASTNQTSMYLCASSLMRAGATDTQYFGPGTRLTVL.

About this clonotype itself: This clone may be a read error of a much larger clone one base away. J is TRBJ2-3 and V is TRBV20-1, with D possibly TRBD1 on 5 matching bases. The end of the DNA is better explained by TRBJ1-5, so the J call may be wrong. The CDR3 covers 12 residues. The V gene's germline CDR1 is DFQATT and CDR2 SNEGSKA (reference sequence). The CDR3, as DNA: TGCAGTGCTAACAGGTTCGGGGATACGCAGCATTTT. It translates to CSANRFGDTQHF.

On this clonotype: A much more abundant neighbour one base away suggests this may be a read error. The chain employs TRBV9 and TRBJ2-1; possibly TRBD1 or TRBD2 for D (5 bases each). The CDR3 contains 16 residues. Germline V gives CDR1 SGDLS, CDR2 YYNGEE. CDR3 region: CASSPTTGTQYNERFF. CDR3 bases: TGTGCCAGCAGCCCAACCACCGGGACCCAGTACAATGAGCGGTTCTTC. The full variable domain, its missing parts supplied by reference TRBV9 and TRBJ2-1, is DSGVTQTPKHLITATGQRVTLRCSPRSGDLSVYWYQQSLDQGLQFLIQYYNGEERAKGNILERFSAQQFPDLHSELNLSSLELGDSALYFCASSPTTGTQYNERFFGPGTRLTVL.

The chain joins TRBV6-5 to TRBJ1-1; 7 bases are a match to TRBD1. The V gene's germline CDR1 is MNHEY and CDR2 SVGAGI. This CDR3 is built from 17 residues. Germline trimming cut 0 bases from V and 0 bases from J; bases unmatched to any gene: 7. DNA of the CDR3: TGTGCCAGCAGTTACTCGGTTAGGGGACAGCTGAACACTGAAGCTTTCTTT. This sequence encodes CASSYSVRGQLNTEAFF.

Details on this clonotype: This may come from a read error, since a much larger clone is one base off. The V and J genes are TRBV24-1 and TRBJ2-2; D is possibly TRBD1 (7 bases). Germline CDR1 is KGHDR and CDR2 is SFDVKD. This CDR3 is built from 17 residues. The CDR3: CATSESGGGANTGEMFF. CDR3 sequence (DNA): TGTGCCACCAGTGAGTCAGGAGGGGGCGCGAACACCGGGGAGATGTTTTTT.

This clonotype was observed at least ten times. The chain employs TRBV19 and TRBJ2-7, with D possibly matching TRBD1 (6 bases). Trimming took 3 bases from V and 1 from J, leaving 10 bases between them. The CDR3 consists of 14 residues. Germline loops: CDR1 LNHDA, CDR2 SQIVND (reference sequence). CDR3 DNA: TGTGCCAGTAGTATCACAGGGTCATCCTACGAGCAGTACTTC. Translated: CASSITGSSYEQYF.

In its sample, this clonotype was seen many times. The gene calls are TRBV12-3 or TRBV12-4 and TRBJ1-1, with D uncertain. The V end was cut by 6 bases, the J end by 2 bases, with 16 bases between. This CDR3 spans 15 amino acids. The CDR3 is CASSPLFRSNTEAFF. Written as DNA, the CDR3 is TGTGCCAGCAGCCCCCTTTTCCGCAGTAACACTGAAGCTTTCTTT.